This T cell receptor (beta chain) was sequenced in a study of T cells in localized non-small cell lung cancer. Details on this clone: Its specificity is unknown.

This table comes from immunoSEQ multiplex PCR, and its TCRdb copy is limited to in-frame clones, with some not included. The table has approximately 52,000 clones, just over 85% seen once. CDR3 size: 15 residues. In germline, CDR1 is GTSNPN, CDR2 SVGIG (reference sequence). Trimming cost V 1 base and J 4 bases, with 17 bases left between them. The study's findings and limits: Since sequencing was restricted to only one region of the tumor, intratumor heterogeneity remains a possibility. In adjacent lung appeared a median approximately 57 of the top 100 tumor clones. T cell clonality was highest in uninvolved adjacent lung, above tumor. In the blood, greater T cell density corresponded to longer overall survival.

Here the sequenced sample was peripheral blood, taken before any cancer treatment. The rearrangement joins TRBV30 to TRBJ2-7; D is perhaps TRBD1 or TRBD2 (5 bases each). The clonotype was recovered from a male donor at least 60 years old with stage III squamous cell lung carcinoma. The CDR3 reads CAWSGDDSKRYEQYF. The CDR3 nucleotides read TGTGCCTGGAGTGGAGACGACAGTAAGCGGTACGAGCAGTACTTC.